This T cell receptor beta chain was obtained from a study of blood T cell repertoires in COVID-19. Study-wide context: Sample material is recorded as cDNA or gDNA derived from T cells, B-cell-depleted T cells, or PBMCs.

The authors' processing: Estimated nucleated cell counts came from reference gene primer amplification. Assay used: immunoSEQ multiplex PCR; TCRdb lists only in-frame clones, some missing. That table gives V, J and clone size, and the DNA gave D and trimming. The sample yields some 50,000 clones, just under 90% seen once. Germline trimming cut 5 bases from V and 0 bases from J; bases unmatched to any gene: 11. The V gene's germline CDR1 is MNHNY and CDR2 SVGAGI (reference sequence). CDR3 size: 17 residues. The specimen sequenced was peripheral blood. This clonotype was sampled from a man aged 45 to 65 with acute or convalescent COVID-19. The chain uses TRBV6-6 and TRBJ1-1; 8 bases match TRBD1. In DNA form, the CDR3 reads TGTGCCAGCAGTCTAACTCCGGGACAGGTAATGAACACTGAAGCTTTCTTT. The encoded protein is CASSLTPGQVMNTEAFF.